This is a list of T cell receptor beta chains from one sample in a study of blood T cell repertoires in COVID-19. The table came from immunoSEQ multiplex PCR; TCRdb's copy has only in-frame clones and leaves some out. The table has 30,000 to 45,000 clones, 81% seen once; the top ten hold roughly 29%. What was sequenced was peripheral blood. The receptors come from a man older than 75 with active or convalescent COVID-19. CDR3s include the opening cysteine and the closing phenylalanine or tryptophan. The order of the fields is clone size, J gene, CDR3 length, D gene, V gene, CDR3 DNA, CDR3 protein. A D gene is named only where the DNA matches it firmly. The size of a clone is reported for some rows only, either as once, few or many, or as a class for expanded clones.

size: NA
J: TRBJ1-1
length: 11
D: NA
V: TRBV11-2
DNA: TGTGCCAGCAGCTTTATTGACACAGCTTTCTTT
CDR3: CASSFIDTAFF

size: NA
J: TRBJ2-1
length: 15
D: TRBD1
V: TRBV5-1
DNA: TGCGCCAGCAGCCCTGGACAGGGGACGTGGAATGAGCAGTTCTTC
CDR3: CASSPGQGTWNEQFF

size: NA
J: TRBJ2-1
length: 15
D: NA
V: TRBV21-1
DNA: TGTGCCAGCAGCAATGCGGGACTAGCGTACAATGAGCAGTTCTTC
CDR3: CASSNAGLAYNEQFF

size: few
J: TRBJ1-2
length: 16
D: TRBD1
V: TRBV11-3
DNA: TGTGCCAGCAGCTTCGGACAGGGGGCAGCTAACTATGGCTACACCTTC
CDR3: CASSFGQGAANYGYTF

size: NA
J: TRBJ1-2
length: 11
D: NA
V: TRBV29-1
DNA: TGCAGCGTCTGGGGCTTCTATGGCTACACCTTC
CDR3: CSVWGFYGYTF

size: few
J: TRBJ2-2
length: 15
D: TRBD1
V: TRBV19
DNA: TGTGCCAGTAGTGAACAGGGGACGAACACCGGGGAGCTGTTTTTT
CDR3: CASSEQGTNTGELFF

size: NA
J: TRBJ2-4
length: 16
D: TRBD1
V: TRBV18
DNA: TGTGCCAGCTCACCAATAAAAGGGGGACAGTTGGACATTCAGTACTTC
CDR3: CASSPIKGGQLDIQYF

size: NA
J: TRBJ2-7
length: 15
D: TRBD2
V: TRBV5-1
DNA: TGCGCCAGCAGCCCGGACGGGAGGGCCAAGGACGAGCAGTACTTC
CDR3: CASSPDGRAKDEQYF

size: NA
J: TRBJ2-1
length: 15
D: NA
V: TRBV19
DNA: TGTGCCAGTAGTATAGATACGGGTGTTAGGAATGAGCAGTTCTTC
CDR3: CASSIDTGVRNEQFF

size: NA
J: TRBJ1-4
length: 16
D: TRBD1
V: TRBV7-8
DNA: TGTGCCAGCAGCTTGTGGAGGGGGCTCACTAATGAAAAACTGTTTTTT
CDR3: CASSLWRGLTNEKLFF

size: NA
J: TRBJ1-2
length: 12
D: NA
V: TRBV28
DNA: TGTGCCAGCAGCTCCGGGAGGCAAGGCTACACCTTC
CDR3: CASSSGRQGYTF

size: NA
J: TRBJ1-5
length: 15
D: TRBD1
V: TRBV7-2
DNA: TGTGCCAGCAGCTTAGCGGGACAGGCCAATCAGCCCCAGCATTTT
CDR3: CASSLAGQANQPQHF

size: NA
J: TRBJ2-2
length: 14
D: NA
V: TRBV15
DNA: TGTGCCACCAGCAGGGACAGCTACACCGGGGAGCTGTTTTTT
CDR3: CATSRDSYTGELFF

size: NA
J: TRBJ2-3
length: 13
D: NA
V: TRBV18
DNA: TGTGCCAGCTCACCACCCGCAGGGGCGACGCAGTATTTT
CDR3: CASSPPAGATQYF

size: NA
J: TRBJ2-3
length: 14
D: NA
V: TRBV4-3
DNA: TGCGCCAGCAGCCAGGACAGCAGCACAGATACGCAGTATTTT
CDR3: CASSQDSSTDTQYF

size: NA
J: TRBJ1-3
length: 15
D: NA
V: TRBV3-1/TRBV3-2
DNA: TGTGCCAGCAGCCAAGAGAGCTCAGGGGGAAACACCATATATTTT
CDR3: CASSQESSGGNTIYF

size: NA
J: TRBJ2-5
length: 16
D: TRBD2
V: TRBV11-3
DNA: TGTGCCAGCAGCTCCCGGACTAGCCTCGGGCAAGAGACCCAGTACTTC
CDR3: CASSSRTSLGQETQYF

size: NA
J: TRBJ1-2
length: 13
D: NA
V: TRBV5-4
DNA: TGTGCCAGCAGCTCGACGGAGAACTATGGCTACACCTTC
CDR3: CASSSTENYGYTF

size: NA
J: TRBJ1-1
length: 11
D: NA
V: TRBV29-1
DNA: TGCAGCGGGACATTGAACACTGAAGCTTTCTTT
CDR3: CSGTLNTEAFF

size: NA
J: TRBJ1-1
length: 14
D: NA
V: TRBV6-5
DNA: TGTGCCAGCAGTTCACAAGGAGTAAACACTGAAGCTTTCTTT
CDR3: CASSSQGVNTEAFF

size: NA
J: TRBJ2-7
length: 15
D: NA
V: TRBV7-9
DNA: TGTGCCAGCAGCCCTCGGCTAGCGCAGCCCTACGAGCAGTACTTC
CDR3: CASSPRLAQPYEQYF

size: NA
J: TRBJ1-5
length: 14
D: TRBD1
V: TRBV20-1
DNA: TGCAGTGCTAGTCCGGGACAGATCCATCAGCCCCAGCATTTT
CDR3: CSASPGQIHQPQHF

size: NA
J: TRBJ1-5
length: 15
D: TRBD1
V: TRBV4-1
DNA: TGCGCCAGCAGCCACCAACAGGGGCCGAATCAGCCCCAGCATTTT
CDR3: CASSHQQGPNQPQHF

size: NA
J: TRBJ2-5
length: 16
D: TRBD1
V: TRBV11-1
DNA: TGTGCCAGCAGTTCCGGACAGGGGGGAGATCAAGAGACCCAGTACTTC
CDR3: CASSSGQGGDQETQYF

size: NA
J: TRBJ1-5
length: 13
D: NA
V: TRBV10-3
DNA: TGTGCCATCACCCGATCGCCGGATCAGCCCCAGCATTTT
CDR3: CAITRSPDQPQHF

size: NA
J: TRBJ1-6
length: 17
D: TRBD1
V: TRBV2
DNA: TGTGCCAGCAGTGGGGGGTACTATGGACAGGATAATTCACCCCTCCACTTT
CDR3: CASSGGYYGQDNSPLHF

size: NA
J: TRBJ1-1
length: 20
D: NA
V: TRBV27
DNA: TGTGCCAGCAGTTTATCTACGCGTTGGGGGCAAGGGACCCGAAGGGCTGAAGCTTTCTTT
CDR3: CASSLSTRWGQGTRRAEAFF

size: NA
J: TRBJ2-1
length: 15
D: NA
V: TRBV3-1/TRBV3-2
DNA: TGTGCCAGCAGCCTGCTAGCGTCAACCTACAATGAGCAGTTCTTC
CDR3: CASSLLASTYNEQFF

size: NA
J: TRBJ2-5
length: 11
D: NA
V: TRBV29-1
DNA: TGCAGCGTCAGGGGAAGGGAGACCCAGTACTTC
CDR3: CSVRGRETQYF

size: NA
J: TRBJ2-5
length: 16
D: NA
V: TRBV30
DNA: TGTGCCTGCGGCGGCTCCCTGTCTGGTGTTTCAGAGACCCAGTACTTC
CDR3: CACGGSLSGVSETQYF

size: NA
J: TRBJ1-1
length: 14
D: NA
V: TRBV27
DNA: TGTGCCAGCAGTTCTAGGATAATGAACACTGAAGCTTTCTTT
CDR3: CASSSRIMNTEAFF

size: NA
J: TRBJ1-6
length: 15
D: TRBD1
V: TRBV10-1
DNA: TGCGCCAGAACCTCTATGCGACAGGGAGAATCACCCCTCCACTTT
CDR3: CARTSMRQGESPLHF

size: NA
J: TRBJ2-7
length: 15
D: TRBD1
V: TRBV6-5
DNA: TGTGCCAGCAGTAAGGGACAGGACGTCATCTACGAGCAGTACTTC
CDR3: CASSKGQDVIYEQYF

size: NA
J: TRBJ2-3
length: 16
D: TRBD2
V: TRBV19
DNA: TGTGCCAGTAGTACAACTAGCGGAGTAGGGACAGATACGCAGTATTTT
CDR3: CASSTTSGVGTDTQYF

size: NA
J: TRBJ2-7
length: 13
D: NA
V: TRBV20-1
DNA: TGCAGTGCTAGTCTGGGGGCGTATTACGAGCAGTACTTC
CDR3: CSASLGAYYEQYF

size: NA
J: TRBJ2-1
length: 15
D: NA
V: TRBV30
DNA: TGTGCCTGGAGTGTAGGAGGGCTGGGGAACAATGAGCAGTTCTTC
CDR3: CAWSVGGLGNNEQFF

size: NA
J: TRBJ1-3
length: 14
D: NA
V: TRBV7-3
DNA: TGTGCCAGCAGCCCCGGGGGTTTTGGAAACACCATATATTTT
CDR3: CASSPGGFGNTIYF

size: NA
J: TRBJ2-3
length: 15
D: TRBD2
V: TRBV7-2
DNA: TGTGCCAGCAGCGTCAAGCGGGGCCGTCTGGATACGCAGTATTTT
CDR3: CASSVKRGRLDTQYF

size: NA
J: TRBJ2-1
length: 13
D: TRBD2
V: TRBV27
DNA: TGTGCCAGCAGACTAAGACTAGCGGGGGAGCAGTTCTTC
CDR3: CASRLRLAGEQFF

size: NA
J: TRBJ1-3
length: 18
D: NA
V: TRBV28
DNA: TGTGCCAGCAGTTTATTTCGCGGGCAGGCAGCTGGGGGAAACACCATATATTTT
CDR3: CASSLFRGQAAGGNTIYF

size: NA
J: TRBJ1-6
length: 16
D: TRBD1
V: TRBV10-2
DNA: TGCGCCAGCAGTGAGGGGGACCGGGACAGAAATTCACCCCTCCACTTT
CDR3: CASSEGDRDRNSPLHF

size: NA
J: TRBJ2-5
length: 16
D: TRBD2
V: TRBV6-6
DNA: TGTGCCAGCAGGGTCGGGACTAGCGGGAGTGTGGAGACCCAGTACTTC
CDR3: CASRVGTSGSVETQYF

size: NA
J: TRBJ1-5
length: 16
D: TRBD1
V: TRBV5-5
DNA: TGTGCCAGCAGCCACCGACAGGGGTTAAGCAATCAGCCCCAGCATTTT
CDR3: CASSHRQGLSNQPQHF

size: NA
J: TRBJ1-2
length: 13
D: TRBD1
V: TRBV20-1
DNA: TGCAGTGCTAATGAGGGGGCGGGCTATGGCTACACCTTC
CDR3: CSANEGAGYGYTF

size: many
J: TRBJ1-1
length: 19
D: NA
V: TRBV9
DNA: TGTGCCAGCAGCGCATACCACACCGCCAGGAGCGGGCCGAACACTGAAGCTTTCTTT
CDR3: CASSAYHTARSGPNTEAFF